The 8 T cell receptor beta chains below all came from one sample that was sequenced in a study of T cell responses to AZD1222 COVID-19 vaccine. TCRdb's table, derived via immunoSEQ multiplex PCR, lists solely in-frame clones and lacks some. The table records some 83,000 clones, about 87% of them present only once. Sample: peripheral blood, taken on day 0 of AZD1222 vaccination. These receptor sequences come from an adult in good health.

V is TRBV4-3 and J is TRBJ2-1, with TRBD1 matching over 9 bases. The germline V gene has CDR1 LGHNA and CDR2 YSLEER. V was clipped by 1 base and J by 3 bases; unmatched bases: 4. This CDR3 has 16 amino acids. CDR3 region: CASSQGTGVLYNEQFF. The CDR3 nucleotides are TGCGCCAGCAGCCAAGGGACAGGGGTTCTCTACAATGAGCAGTTCTTC.

V usage is TRBV9 and J usage is TRBJ2-3, with D perhaps matching TRBD2 (6 bases). CDR3 length equals 14 residues. Trimming left V 6 bases short and J 5 bases short, with 16 bases between. CDR1 SGDLS and CDR2 YYNGEE come from the germline V gene. CDR3: CASTRGALIDTQYF. The CDR3 nucleotides are TGTGCCAGCACACGCGGGGCGCTGATAGATACGCAGTATTTT.

This rearrangement joins TRBV19 to TRBJ1-2, with D perhaps TRBD1 (6 bases). The V gene's germline CDR1 is LNHDA and CDR2 SQIVND (reference sequence). Trimming removed 3 bases from V and 4 bases from J, with 12 bases in between. CDR3 size: 14 residues. CDR3 residues: CASSMDRTLYGYTF. DNA for the CDR3: TGTGCCAGTAGTATGGACAGAACCCTCTATGGCTACACCTTC.

The chain has TRBV2 and TRBJ1-5, with a tentative D call TRBD1 (5 bases). Between the trimmed V and J ends, which lost 2 bases and 2 bases, there was a span of 13 bases. The germline gives CDR1 SNHLY, CDR2 FYNNEI. The CDR3 length is 16 residues. The DNA of the CDR3 is TGTGCCAGCAGTGAATCTGGGGCGCAGGGCAATCAGCCCCAGCATTTT. It yields the protein CASSESGAQGNQPQHF.

This sequence joins TRBV5-6 and TRBJ2-1, with a tentative D call TRBD1 (5 bases). V dropped 3 bases and J dropped 1 base, with 14 bases sitting between them. CDR1 is SGHDT, CDR2 YYEEEE, per germline. This CDR3 has 16 amino acids. CDR3 in DNA: TGTGCCAGCAGCTACAGGATTTCTGGGTCCTACAATGAGCAGTTCTTC. It codes for CASSYRISGSYNEQFF. The variable domain in full, completed from reference TRBV5-6 and TRBJ2-1, reads DAGVTQSPTHLIKTRGQQVTLRCSPKSGHDTVSWYQQALGQGPQFIFQYYEEEERQRGNFPDRFSGHQFPNYSSELNVNALLLGDSALYLCASSYRISGSYNEQFFGPGTRLTVL.

This chain uses TRBV4-1 with TRBJ1-2; a weak D match, TRBD1 (5 bases). Between the trimmed V and J ends, which lost 1 base and 2 bases, there was a span of 11 bases. CDR3 length equals 15 residues. The germline CDR1 and CDR2 sequences are MGHRA and YSYEKL. The CDR3 DNA follows: TGCGCCAGCAGCCAAGGCCCGGGACCAAACTATGGCTACACCTTC. Protein sequence: CASSQGPGPNYGYTF.

The chain combines TRBV7-9 with TRBJ1-2, with D possibly TRBD1 on 6 matching bases. CDR1 and CDR2 (germline): SEHNR, FQNEAQ (reference sequence). V was clipped by 5 bases and J by 9 bases, with 16 bases between them. The CDR3 is 13 residues long. In DNA form, the CDR3 reads TGTGCCAGCAGCCCCGACGGGGGCATTAGCTACACCTTC. This encodes CASSPDGGISYTF.

V is TRBV7-2 and J is TRBJ1-1; TRBD1 might be the D (6 bases). The CDR3 sequence is 14 residues long. From germline, CDR1 is SGHTA and CDR2 FQGNSA. Trimming stripped 5 bases from V and 2 bases from J, with 12 bases between. CDR3 sequence: CASSPQGFNTEAFF. The CDR3, as DNA: TGTGCCAGCAGCCCACAGGGATTTAACACTGAAGCTTTCTTT.